The 20 T cell receptor beta chains below were found in one sample sequenced in a study of OX40 agonist ivuxolimab in advanced cancers. Some clones are missing from TCRdb's copy, which holds only in-frame ones; the method was immunoSEQ multiplex PCR. This sample has tens of thousands of clones, with roughly 85% found just once. Sequenced material: CD4+ or CD8+ T cells sorted from blood, taken in a trial of the OX40 agonist ivuxolimab. These receptors were obtained from an adult with an advanced solid tumor such as melanoma, head and neck, liver or kidney cancer.

This chain joins TRBV29-1 and TRBJ2-1; no definite D call. The CDR3 is 14 amino acids. Germline values: CDR1 SQVTM, CDR2 ANQGSEA. V dropped 6 bases and J dropped 0 bases, with 12 bases sitting between them. Written as DNA, the CDR3 is TGCAGCGTCCACCCAGTCAGCTCCTACAATGAGCAGTTCTTC. Its protein product is CSVHPVSSYNEQFF.

This chain links TRBV27 with TRBJ2-5; D not certain. The CDR3 length is 16 residues. V dropped 5 bases and J dropped 5 bases, with 21 bases sitting between them. Germline V gene data show CDR1 as MNHEY and CDR2 as SMNVEV (reference sequence). The CDR3 region is CASSPEAVFVGETQYF. As DNA, the CDR3 is TGTGCCAGCAGTCCCGAGGCAGTCTTCGTAGGGGAGACCCAGTACTTC.

The rearrangement links TRBV29-1 to TRBJ2-1, with 7 bases fitting TRBD2. Germline loops: CDR1 SQVTM, CDR2 ANQGSEA. The junction had 1 base not matched to a gene; V was cut back by 1 base and J by 1 base. CDR3 size: 14 residues. DNA for the CDR3: TGCAGCGTTGAAGGGCGGGGGTCCTACAATGAGCAGTTCTTC. Residues: CSVEGRGSYNEQFF.

The V gene is TRBV5-4, the J gene TRBJ1-2, with TRBD1 identical over 9 bases. J lost 8 bases, V lost 0 bases, and 5 bases had no gene match. Germline CDR1 is SGHNT and CDR2 is YYREEE (reference sequence). The CDR3 contains 14 residues. CDR3 nucleotides: TGTGCCAGCAGCTTGGTGGACAGGGGTACGGGCTACACCTTC. It translates to CASSLVDRGTGYTF.

The genes are TRBV7-6 and TRBJ1-3, with D unclear. The CDR3 is 16 amino acids. The germline V gene has CDR1 SGHVS and CDR2 FNYEAQ. The V end was cut by 1 base, the J end by 0 bases, with 10 bases between. In DNA, the CDR3 is TGTGCCAGCAGCTTAGGCGAGGGTAGCTCTGGAAACACCATATATTTT. Translated: CASSLGEGSSGNTIYF.

This chain links TRBV10-3 with TRBJ2-7; D is perhaps TRBD2 (7 bases). CDR3 length equals 16 residues. CDR1 ENHRY and CDR2 SYGVKD come from the germline V gene. V was pared by 4 bases and J by 6 bases, with 22 bases between. Written as DNA, the CDR3 is TGTGCCATCAGTGTACGAGACCCTAAGGGGGGGAGCGAGCAGTACTTC. Amino acids: CAISVRDPKGGSEQYF.

CDR3 region: CSVQNPPGSSYNEQFF. Here the CDR3 DNA reads TGCAGCGTTCAAAACCCTCCGGGGAGCTCCTACAATGAGCAGTTCTTC. The chain combines TRBV29-1 with TRBJ2-1, with a possible D match to TRBD2 (5 bases). The CDR3 is made up of 16 amino acids. In germline, CDR1 is SQVTM, CDR2 ANQGSEA. V lost 5 bases and J lost 0, with 17 bases in between.

CDR3 DNA sequence: TGCGCCAGCAGCCTATATAGGGGTCGTAGCATGGTTTGGGCTGAAGCTTTCTTT. Its protein is CASSLYRGRSMVWAEAFF. The rearrangement links TRBV4-1 to TRBJ1-1, with D possibly matching TRBD1 (5 bases). Trimming shortened V by 4 bases and J by 6 bases, and 27 bases separated the two germline ends. CDR1 and CDR2 from the germline V gene are MGHRA and YSYEKL. The CDR3 is 18 amino acids.

The V and J genes are TRBV10-3 and TRBJ2-7, with 7 bases identical to TRBD1. J was trimmed by 1 base and V by 6 bases; bases with no gene match: 3. Germline V gene lookup returns CDR1 ENHRY and CDR2 SYGVKD. The CDR3 sequence is 13 residues long. CDR3 protein: CAISKTGSYEQYF. In DNA form, the CDR3 reads TGTGCCATCAGCAAGACAGGGTCCTACGAGCAGTACTTC.

J is TRBJ2-3 and V is TRBV19; 10 bases align to TRBD1. The ends lost 4 bases at V and 6 bases at J; junction bases unmatched: 7. CDR3 length equals 15 residues. In germline, CDR1 is LNHDA, CDR2 SQIVND (reference sequence). The DNA of the CDR3 is TGTGCCAGTAGTAACGGACAGGGGGTTGTGGATACGCAGTATTTT. Translating gives CASSNGQGVVDTQYF.

This chain connects TRBV7-6 to TRBJ2-1; no definite D call. Trimming stripped 2 bases from V and 5 bases from J, with 4 bases between. CDR1 is SGHVS and CDR2 is FNYEAQ in the germline V gene. The length of the CDR3 is 12 residues. The CDR3 region is CASSLRNNEQFF. DNA for the CDR3: TGTGCCAGCAGCTTAAGGAACAATGAGCAGTTCTTC.

The chain employs TRBV19 and TRBJ1-1; 8 nucleotides line up with TRBD1. The CDR3 is 16 amino acids. V gave up 4 bases and J gave up 1 base; unmatched junction bases: 8. Germline-derived CDR1 and CDR2 are LNHDA and SQIVND (reference sequence). CDR3 residues: CASSTDQGAKNTEAFF. CDR3 coding DNA: TGTGCCAGTAGTACCGACCAGGGGGCTAAGAACACTGAAGCTTTCTTT.

CDR3 nucleotide sequence: TGTGCCAGCAGCTTGAAGGATGGGCTCACCTTAAATGAAAAACTGTTTTTT. Amino acids: CASSLKDGLTLNEKLFF. V is TRBV5-4 and J is TRBJ1-4; D is undetermined. Between the trimmed V and J ends, which lost 1 base and 5 bases, there was a span of 18 bases. The germline V gene has CDR1 SGHNT and CDR2 YYREEE (reference sequence). The CDR3 has 17 amino acids. Filled out from reference TRBV5-4 and TRBJ1-4, the complete variable domain reads ETGVTQSPTHLIKTRGQQVTLRCSSQSGHNTVSWYQQALGQGPQFIFQYYREEENGRGNFPPRFSGLQFPNYSSELNVNALELDDSALYLCASSLKDGLTLNEKLFFGSGTQLSVL.

The chain uses TRBV6-4 and TRBJ2-3; 10 nucleotides match TRBD2. The CDR3 sequence is 16 residues long. The germline gives CDR1 MRHNA, CDR2 SNTAGT. The V segment lost 6 bases and the J segment 3 bases; nucleotides outside the gene matches: 9. The CDR3 nucleotides read TGTGCCAGCAGCCCTCGAGCGGGAGGGGGGACAGATACGCAGTATTTT. This codes for CASSPRAGGGTDTQYF.

The V call is TRBV19, the J call TRBJ2-1; D not resolved. V lost 6 bases to trimming and J lost 0 bases, with 12 bases between them. Looked up from germline, CDR1 is LNHDA and CDR2 is SQIVND (reference sequence). The CDR3 runs to 15 residues. This CDR3 is CASRTGRYSYNEQFF. CDR3 DNA: TGTGCCAGTAGAACGGGCAGGTACTCCTACAATGAGCAGTTCTTC.

V and J are TRBV5-1 and TRBJ1-1, with D unresolved. The CDR3 contains 13 residues. Trimming took 0 bases from V and 7 from J, leaving 10 bases between them. CDR1 SGHRS and CDR2 YFSETQ come from the germline V gene. The DNA for the CDR3 is TGCGCCAGCAGCTTGGAGGGTCGGATTGAAGCTTTCTTT. Its translation is CASSLEGRIEAFF.

V and J are TRBV4-3 and TRBJ2-6; the D gene is possibly TRBD2 (6 bases). V lost 4 bases to trimming and J lost 2 bases, with 15 bases between them. The CDR3 totals 17 residues. Germline-derived CDR1 and CDR2 are LGHNA and YSLEER. The CDR3 loop is CASSRDLREAGANVLTF. The DNA for the CDR3 is TGCGCCAGCAGCCGGGACCTCAGGGAGGCTGGGGCCAACGTCCTGACTTTC.

The genes are TRBV10-1 and TRBJ1-1; possibly TRBD1 for D (5 bases). V lost 11 bases, J lost 3 bases, and 13 bases lay in between. The CDR3 is 12 residues long. The V gene's germline CDR1 is WNHNN and CDR2 SYGVQD (reference sequence). This CDR3 reads CARWDGHTEAFF. The CDR3 DNA is TGCGCCCGCTGGGACGGCCACACTGAAGCTTTCTTT.

The J gene is TRBJ2-1, the V gene TRBV4-2; D might be TRBD1 (5 bases). The CDR3 is 15 amino acids. V was pared by 0 bases and J by 5 bases, with 11 bases between. Germline loops: CDR1 LGHNA, CDR2 YNFKEQ. The CDR3 loop reads CASSQDRDRHNEQFF. The CDR3 DNA is TGTGCCAGCAGCCAAGATCGAGACAGACACAATGAGCAGTTCTTC.

The V gene is TRBV5-1, the J gene TRBJ1-1, with D uncertain. Germline V lookup: CDR1 SGHRS, CDR2 YFSETQ. This CDR3 contains 16 residues. V was clipped by 4 bases and J by 1 base, with 17 bases between them. The CDR3 spells CASSPGSGVGNTEAFF. DNA of the CDR3: TGCGCCAGCAGCCCCGGATCCGGAGTTGGGAACACTGAAGCTTTCTTT.